This TCR beta chain was retrieved from a study of OX40 agonist ivuxolimab in advanced cancers. The V end was cut by 4 bases, the J end by 1 base, with 7 bases between. Germline V lookup: CDR1 MNHNS, CDR2 SASEGT. CDR3 length: 13 amino acids. Libraries were prepared by immunoSEQ multiplex PCR; TCRdb keeps only in-frame clonotypes and omits some of them. The sample gives under 80,000 clones, around 80% of which show up once; more than 4.5% is in the top ten. The material sequenced was CD4+ or CD8+ T cells sorted from blood, taken in a trial of the OX40 agonist ivuxolimab. The receptor comes from an adult with an advanced solid tumor such as melanoma, head and neck, liver or kidney cancer. J is TRBJ2-5 and V is TRBV6-1, with D perhaps given as TRBD1 or TRBD2 (6 bases each). The CDR3 region is CASSGGAQETQYF. CDR3 DNA sequence: TGTGCCAGCAGTGGGGGGGCCCAAGAGACCCAGTACTTC.